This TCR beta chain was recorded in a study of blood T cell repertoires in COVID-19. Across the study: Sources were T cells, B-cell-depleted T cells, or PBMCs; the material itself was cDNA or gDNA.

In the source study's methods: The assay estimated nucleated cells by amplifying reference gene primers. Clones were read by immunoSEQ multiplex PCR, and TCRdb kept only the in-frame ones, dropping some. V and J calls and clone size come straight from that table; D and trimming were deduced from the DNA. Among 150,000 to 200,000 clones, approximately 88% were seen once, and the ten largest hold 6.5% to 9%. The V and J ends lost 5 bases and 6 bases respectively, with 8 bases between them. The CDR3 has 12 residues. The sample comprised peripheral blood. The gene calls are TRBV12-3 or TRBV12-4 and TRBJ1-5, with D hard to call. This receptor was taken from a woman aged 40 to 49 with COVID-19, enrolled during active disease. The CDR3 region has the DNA TGTGCCAGCAGTCGGGGTAGTCAGCCCCAGCATTTT. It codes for CASSRGSQPQHF.